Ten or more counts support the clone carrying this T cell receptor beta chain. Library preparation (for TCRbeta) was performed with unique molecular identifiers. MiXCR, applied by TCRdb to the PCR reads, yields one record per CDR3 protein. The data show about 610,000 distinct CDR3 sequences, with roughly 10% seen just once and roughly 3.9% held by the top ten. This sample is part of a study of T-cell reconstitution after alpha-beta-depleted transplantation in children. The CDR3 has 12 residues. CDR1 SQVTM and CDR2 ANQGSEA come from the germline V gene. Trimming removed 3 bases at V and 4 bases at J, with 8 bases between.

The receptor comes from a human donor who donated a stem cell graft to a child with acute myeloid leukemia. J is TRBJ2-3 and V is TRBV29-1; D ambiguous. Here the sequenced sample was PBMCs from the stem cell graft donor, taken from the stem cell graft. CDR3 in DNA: TGCAGCGTTGATATGGGTTCAGATACGCAGTATTTT. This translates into CSVDMGSDTQYF.